This TCR beta chain was found in a study of CD4 and CD8 cells across lung adenocarcinoma regions (dated by TCRdb to between 2017 and 2018). In terms of the full investigation: Intratumor heterogeneity of the T cell receptor repertoire was examined by comparing tumor centers with tumor margins.

The CDR3 contains 15 residues, cysteine and phenylalanine counted. Of all the DNA, just the CDR3 is kept, 45 bases in frame from base 1. For CDR1 and CDR2, the germline V gene lists SGHNT and YENEEA. V and J are truncated by 1 base and 5 bases respectively, leaving an intervening sequence of 12 bases. Details on this clonotype: Its antigen remains unidentified. Base qualities are not recorded, but no much larger clone differs from it by a single base.

Patients with localized lung adenocarcinoma, a subtype of non-small cell lung cancer, were used as donors. Samples were obtained from the margins of localized lung adenocarcinomas. For TCR repertoire analysis, CD8+ T cells taken from tumor tissue were profiled apart from CD4+ T cells. Library creation used PCR. Sequencing was performed on a HiSeq X Ten. Through fastp at Q25 and MiXCR, TCRdb rebuilt clones from the public reads, retaining in-frame beta chains. Each record represents a unique CDR3 protein, reported with the most common genes and DNA among its rows. This sample comprises 3,000 to 3,500 distinct CDR3 sequences, less than 75% of them detected only once. Roughly 15% of the sample belongs to the ten largest clones.

The receptor chain draws on TRBV11-3 and TRBJ2-1; the D segment might be TRBD1 or TRBD2, since each matches 5 bases. This sequence was found in a female donor with lung adenocarcinoma. The CD4 and CD8 labels of this study may be unreliable. The sequencing sample was made of CD8+ T cells from the margin of a lung tumor. Taken with the paper, the label for cell subset or site translates to: tumor margin region. The encoded CDR3 is CASSLAGPANNEQFF. The DNA is TGTGCCAGCAGCTTAGCGGGGCCTGCAAACAATGAGCAGTTCTTC.